Shown below are 15 T cell receptor beta chains from a single sample sequenced in a study of beta chain features in type 1 diabetes. Expressed TCRB transcripts were sequenced because the entire RNA isolate underwent reverse transcription. Profiling relied on immunoSEQ multiplex PCR, and the TCRdb table lists in-frame clones only, not all of them. This sample has 130,000 to 150,000 clones, with roughly a tenth found just once. Specimen: naive CD4+ T cells from blood. These receptors came from a man aged 18 to 29 in good health.

This clone came up a few times. V and J are TRBV6-1 and TRBJ1-2, with D possibly matching TRBD1 (6 bases). V lost 2 bases, J lost 9 bases, and 16 bases lay in between. The CDR3 contains 14 residues. Germline V gene sequence: CDR1 MNHNS, CDR2 SASEGT. The CDR3 DNA reads as TGTGCCAGCAGTGAACAAGACCGCAGGGGAAGCTACACCTTC. Translation: CASSEQDRRGSYTF.

This clone has just a few counts. The rearrangement uses TRBV18 and TRBJ1-1; D not certain. CDR1 is KGHSH, CDR2 LQKENI, per germline. V shed 1 base and J shed 0 bases, with 15 bases lying between them. The CDR3 contains 17 residues. CDR3 nucleotides: TGTGCCAGCTCACCACTGGCACAACCTAGTATGAACACTGAAGCTTTCTTT. It encodes CASSPLAQPSMNTEAFF.

This clone appeared a few times. The chain joins TRBV7-9 to TRBJ1-1; D not certain. CDR3 size: 12 residues. Trimming shortened V by 2 bases and J by 11 bases, and 12 bases separated the two germline ends. Germline CDR1 and CDR2: SEHNR and FQNEAQ (reference sequence). The CDR3 is CASSLNPVVAFF. CDR3 nucleotide sequence: TGTGCCAGCAGCTTAAATCCTGTTGTGGCTTTCTTT. Full variable domain (rest looked up from reference TRBV7-9 and TRBJ1-1): DTGVSQNPRHKITKRGQNVTFRCDPISEHNRLYWYRQTLGQGPEFLTYFQNEAQLEKSRLLSDRFSAERPKGSFSTLEIQRTEQGDSAMYLCASSLNPVVAFFGQGTRLTVV.

The chain recombines TRBV2 with TRBJ1-1, with 7 bases lining up with TRBD1. After removal of 9 bases from V and 1 base from J, the junction contained 11 bases not matched to a gene. The CDR3 contains 15 residues. Germline values: CDR1 SNHLY, CDR2 FYNNEI. CDR3: CASWDPGQSNTEAFF. The DNA of the CDR3 is TGTGCCAGTTGGGACCCGGGACAGTCGAACACTGAAGCTTTCTTT.

The sample holds a few counts of this clone. J is TRBJ2-7 and V is TRBV5-1; 8 nucleotides agree with TRBD2. V shed 0 bases and J 4 bases; nucleotides not matched to a gene: 9. Germline V lookup: CDR1 SGHRS, CDR2 YFSETQ. This CDR3 contains 16 residues. CDR3 nucleotides: TGCGCCAGCAGCTTGGGCGAGCGGGGGCGGCTATACGAGCAGTACTTC. Protein: CASSLGERGRLYEQYF.

The V and J genes are TRBV7-9 and TRBJ2-7; maybe TRBD1 (6 bases). V lost 5 bases and J 4 bases, leaving 12 bases between the germline ends. Germline values: CDR1 SEHNR, CDR2 FQNEAQ (reference sequence). This CDR3 contains 13 residues. This CDR3 is CASSGSGVYEQYF. CDR3 nucleotides: TGTGCCAGCAGCGGATCAGGGGTGTACGAGCAGTACTTC. Supplemented by reference TRBV7-9 and TRBJ2-7, the full variable domain reads DTGVSQNPRHKITKRGQNVTFRCDPISEHNRLYWYRQTLGQGPEFLTYFQNEAQLEKSRLLSDRFSAERPKGSFSTLEIQRTEQGDSAMYLCASSGSGVYEQYFGPGTRLTVT.

This clone was seen only a few times. This sequence joins TRBV7-9 and TRBJ2-5, with a possible D match to TRBD2 (7 bases). Germline values: CDR1 SEHNR, CDR2 FQNEAQ (reference sequence). Trimming removed 1 base from V and 2 bases from J, with 14 bases in between. The length of the CDR3 is 16 residues. CDR3 protein: CASSLGTGRGQETQYF. Here the CDR3 DNA reads TGTGCCAGCAGCTTAGGAACAGGGAGGGGACAAGAGACCCAGTACTTC.

The chain couples TRBV7-2 to TRBJ2-5; D call uncertain. The J call may be mistaken, given a closer DNA end match to TRBJ2-7. Germline CDR1 is SGHTA and CDR2 is FQGNSA. CDR3 length: 13 residues. The DNA of the CDR3 is TGTGCCAGCAGCTTCTTTACAGACTACGAGCAGTACTTC. It specifies CASSFFTDYEQYF.

The CDR3 here is CASKRDSYGYTF. CDR3 nucleotides: TGTGCCAGCAAGAGGGATTCCTATGGCTACACCTTC. The genes are TRBV7-9 and TRBJ1-2; D call uncertain. The length of the CDR3 is 12 residues. The germline gives CDR1 SEHNR, CDR2 FQNEAQ (reference sequence). With 7 bases removed from V and 4 bases from J, the gap between germline ends came to 10 bases.

The table lists this clone with many counts. The chain links TRBV7-2 to TRBJ2-7, with 8 positions matching TRBD1. This CDR3 contains 13 residues. Germline V gives CDR1 SGHTA, CDR2 FQGNSA. V shed 5 bases, J shed 6 bases, and the junction held 6 bases outside the gene matches. CDR3 sequence: CASSPDRGREQYF. As DNA, the CDR3 is TGTGCCAGCAGCCCTGACAGGGGCCGCGAGCAGTACTTC.

The gene calls are TRBV9 and TRBJ2-5; 14 positions match TRBD2. With 3 bases clipped from V and 1 base from J, the junction kept 2 bases outside the gene matches. CDR1 SGDLS and CDR2 YYNGEE come from the germline V gene. The length of the CDR3 is 16 residues. As DNA, the CDR3 is TGTGCCAGCAGCGGGGGGACTAGCGGGGGCCAAGAGACCCAGTACTTC. It translates to CASSGGTSGGQETQYF.

Many counts were recorded for this clone. This CDR3 is CATSRPEGAWDGYTF. The CDR3 nucleotides read TGTGCCACCAGCAGACCTGAGGGGGCTTGGGATGGCTACACCTTC. The chain couples TRBV15 to TRBJ1-2, with TRBD1 matching 7 bases. Losses at the gene ends were 2 bases for V and 6 bases for J; bases not matched to a gene: 9. The germline gives CDR1 LNHNV, CDR2 YYDKDF (reference sequence). The CDR3 is 15 amino acids.

V and J are TRBV7-3 and TRBJ2-2, with 9 bases aligning to TRBD2. V trimming: 1 base; J trimming: 8 bases; junction bases outside the gene matches: 11. Germline V CDR1 and CDR2: SGHTA, FQGTGA. The CDR3 runs 17 residues. As DNA, the CDR3 is TGTGCCAGCAGCTTAAACGGCGGGGGGGCGTCTGGAGGGGAGCTGTTTTTT. This encodes CASSLNGGGASGGELFF.

This sequence joins TRBV7-2 and TRBJ2-7, with TRBD1 as a possible D gene (7 bases). V was trimmed by 5 bases and J by 2 bases, leaving 10 bases between them. CDR1 is SGHTA and CDR2 is FQGNSA in the germline V gene. The CDR3 totals 13 residues. The CDR3 region is CASSPGGPYEQYF. CDR3 DNA: TGTGCCAGCAGCCCAGGGGGGCCCTACGAGCAGTACTTC.

In its sample, this clone was seen a few times. The chain carries TRBV15 and TRBJ1-5; D gene unclear. CDR1 LNHNV and CDR2 YYDKDF come from the germline V gene (reference sequence). This CDR3 is built from 15 residues. The V end lost 0 bases, the J end lost 4 bases, and 10 bases lay between the germline ends. This chain's CDR3 is CATSREYSLNQPQHF. The CDR3 nucleotides are TGTGCCACCAGCAGAGAATACAGCCTAAATCAGCCCCAGCATTTT. The variable domain in full, completed from reference TRBV15 and TRBJ1-5, reads DAMVIQNPRYQVTQFGKPVTLSCSQTLNHNVMYWYQQKSSQAPKLLFHYYDKDFNNEADTPDNFQSRRPNTSFCFLDIRSPGLGDTAMYLCATSREYSLNQPQHFGDGTRLSIL.